This section outlines one T cell receptor beta chain sequence together with its context. Cohort 3 recovered donors had two negative PCRs, clearance, or symptom resolution. The entry originates in a study of blood T cell repertoires in COVID-19. Study at large: The analysed material was cDNA or gDNA that came from T cells, B-cell-depleted T cells, or PBMCs.

Study processing details: Reference gene primer amplification gave nucleated cell count estimates. TCRdb's copy holds only in-frame clones and misses some; the assay was immunoSEQ multiplex PCR. The DNA gave D and trimming, while V, J and clone size come from that table. The data hold approximately 260,000 clones, with about 80% observed a single time. Source material: PBMCs or T cells enriched from blood (not recorded which). This TCR was sampled from a man aged 50 to 59 who had recovered from COVID-19.

The CDR3 loop is CASAGAFGYTF. The CDR3 coding sequence is TGTGCCAGCGCGGGGGCGTTCGGCTACACCTTC. The genes are TRBV7-2 and TRBJ1-2; maybe TRBD1 (6 bases). V was pared by 8 bases and J by 8 bases, with 12 bases between. The V gene's germline CDR1 is SGHTA and CDR2 FQGNSA. The CDR3 has 11 amino acids.